What follows are 24 T cell receptor beta chains derived from one specimen sequenced in a study of OX40 agonist ivuxolimab in advanced cancers. The repertoire was sequenced with immunoSEQ multiplex PCR; TCRdb's copy has only in-frame clones and lacks some. The data hold over 75,000 clones, with less than 95% observed a single time. Sequenced here: CD4+ or CD8+ T cells sorted from blood, sampled in a trial of the OX40 agonist ivuxolimab. Receptor source: an adult with an advanced solid tumor such as melanoma, head and neck, liver or kidney cancer.

This clone has just a few counts. The CDR3: CASSLGQGPPDTEAFF. The CDR3, as DNA: TGTGCCAGCAGCTTGGGACAGGGGCCCCCGGACACTGAAGCTTTCTTT. The chain couples TRBV7-6 to TRBJ1-1; TRBD1 aligns across 10 bases. Germline CDR1 is SGHVS and CDR2 is FNYEAQ. This CDR3 has 16 amino acids. With V trimmed by 3 bases and J by 3 bases, 7 bases remained unmatched.

This chain joins TRBV28 and TRBJ1-2; D is possibly TRBD1 (5 bases). Germline V gene sequence: CDR1 MDHEN, CDR2 SYDVKM. The CDR3 loop spans 14 amino acids. The V gene lost 6 bases and the J gene lost 4 bases, with 15 bases spanning the gap. The CDR3 DNA follows: TGTGCCAGCAGGCTCTCCCGGGGGGGCTATGGCTACACCTTC. Translating gives CASRLSRGGYGYTF.

V usage is TRBV7-2 and J usage is TRBJ1-2; 7 bases align to TRBD1. Germline V gene lookup returns CDR1 SGHTA and CDR2 FQGNSA. This CDR3 has 16 amino acids. V shed 1 base and J 6 bases; nucleotides not matched to a gene: 11. CDR3 residues: CASSLEYLGGGDGYTF. The DNA for the CDR3 is TGTGCCAGCAGCTTAGAATATCTGGGAGGGGGCGATGGCTACACCTTC. The full variable domain, its missing parts supplied by reference TRBV7-2 and TRBJ1-2, is GAGVSQSPSNKVTEKGKDVELRCDPISGHTALYWYRQSLGQGLEFLIYFQGNSAPDKSGLPSDRFSAERTGGSVSTLTIQRTQQEDSAVYLCASSLEYLGGGDGYTFGSGTRLTVV.

The chain recombines TRBV19 with TRBJ1-2, with D tentatively TRBD1 (6 bases). Trimming pared 5 bases from V and 3 bases from J, leaving 13 bases between. The CDR3 extends over 14 amino acids. Germline V gene data show CDR1 as LNHDA and CDR2 as SQIVND (reference sequence). CDR3 residues: CASSPGTGHYGYTF. CDR3 nucleotide sequence: TGTGCCAGTAGTCCCGGAACAGGGCACTATGGCTACACCTTC.

The J gene is TRBJ2-2, the V gene TRBV6-1; TRBD1 matches at 11 bases. Germline V gene lookup returns CDR1 MNHNS and CDR2 SASEGT. CDR3 size: 14 residues. With 7 bases clipped from V and 8 bases from J, the junction kept 6 bases outside the gene matches. The CDR3 loop reads CASTGQGANGELFF. CDR3 in DNA: TGTGCCAGCACCGGACAGGGGGCGAATGGGGAGCTGTTTTTT.

V and J are TRBV5-1 and TRBJ1-1; D might be TRBD1 (5 bases). The ends were cut back, 3 bases at V and 4 bases at J, with 10 bases in the middle. Per the germline V gene, CDR1 is SGHRS and CDR2 is YFSETQ. CDR3 length: 13 residues. In DNA, the CDR3 is TGCGCCAGCAGCTCGCAGGGTGGCACTGAAGCTTTCTTT. This encodes CASSSQGGTEAFF.

This chain uses TRBV5-1 with TRBJ2-7; 7 bases match TRBD1. V trimming: 0 bases; J trimming: 2 bases; junction bases outside the gene matches: 5. CDR1 SGHRS and CDR2 YFSETQ come from the germline V gene. The CDR3 is 15 residues long. CDR3 nucleotide sequence: TGCGCCAGCAGCTTGGATGGGACAGCGACCTACGAGCAGTACTTC. It codes for CASSLDGTATYEQYF. The whole variable domain, remainder taken from reference TRBV5-1 and TRBJ2-7, is KAGVTQTPRYLIKTRGQQVTLSCSPISGHRSVSWYQQTPGQGLQFLFEYFSETQRNKGNFPGRFSGRQFSNSRSEMNVSTLELGDSALYLCASSLDGTATYEQYFGPGTRLTVT.

The genes are TRBV5-1 and TRBJ2-3; TRBD2 matches 8 bases. This CDR3 contains 15 residues. Germline values: CDR1 SGHRS, CDR2 YFSETQ. The junction had 5 bases not matched to a gene; V was cut back by 1 base and J by 4 bases. CDR3 coding DNA: TGCGCCAGCAGCTTGATCGCGGGAGGAGCAGATACGCAGTATTTT. Translated: CASSLIAGGADTQYF.

The sample holds one count of this clone. The rearrangement joins TRBV28 to TRBJ2-5; weak D call: TRBD1 (5 bases). The V end was cut by 3 bases, the J end by 9 bases, with 14 bases between. The germline V gene has CDR1 MDHEN and CDR2 SYDVKM. This CDR3 contains 13 residues. The CDR3 sequence: CASSFRAGKAQYF. The CDR3 bases are TGTGCCAGCAGTTTTCGGGCAGGGAAGGCCCAGTACTTC.

The V gene is TRBV6-6, the J gene TRBJ1-1; D gene uncertain. Germline V gives CDR1 MNHNY, CDR2 SVGAGI (reference sequence). The CDR3 has 14 amino acids. V lost 2 bases and J lost 1, with 8 bases in between. The CDR3 coding sequence is TGTGCCAGCAGTTACGGGATGGAGAACACTGAAGCTTTCTTT. Protein sequence: CASSYGMENTEAFF.

As regards this clone: The junction and the germline gene differ at one end; a read error may be behind it. The CDR3 here is CASSLTGAYYEQYF. CDR3 DNA sequence: TGTGCCAGCAGCCTAACCGGGGCCTACTACGAGCAGTACTTC. This chain links TRBV7-3 with TRBJ2-7, with D possibly called TRBD1 or TRBD2 (5 bases each). CDR3 length equals 14 residues. Looked up from germline, CDR1 is SGHTA and CDR2 is FQGTGA.

V is TRBV30 and J is TRBJ1-4, with 8 bases fitting TRBD1. The CDR3 is made up of 15 amino acids. The trim removed 0 bases at V and 7 bases at J, leaving 7 bases unmatched. Germline V gene data show CDR1 as GTSNPN and CDR2 as SVGIG (reference sequence). The CDR3 DNA sequence: TGTGCCTGGAGTGTCGGCACAGGGGGTAGTGAAAAACTGTTTTTT. Encoded protein: CAWSVGTGGSEKLFF.

The V call is TRBV28, the J call TRBJ2-3; 7 nucleotides agree with TRBD2. This CDR3 comprises 17 residues. CDR1 is MDHEN, CDR2 SYDVKM, per germline. Germline trimming cut 1 base from V and 3 bases from J; bases unmatched to any gene: 10. The CDR3 nucleotides read TGTGCCAGCAGTTTATCCGATGGCGGGAGTGGGACAGATACGCAGTATTTT. Amino acid sequence: CASSLSDGGSGTDTQYF.

V is TRBV27 and J is TRBJ1-1; 7 nucleotides agree with TRBD1. V lost 2 bases, J lost 11 bases, and 11 bases stayed unmatched. CDR3 length equals 14 residues. Germline CDR1 reads MNHEY; CDR2 reads SMNVEV (reference sequence). The CDR3 DNA reads as TGTGCCAGCAGTTTAAATATTGACAGGGTGGCGGCTTTCTTT. Protein product: CASSLNIDRVAAFF.

The V call is TRBV11-2, the J call TRBJ1-6; D is undetermined. Germline V CDR1 and CDR2: SGHAT, FQNNGV. The V and J ends lost 1 base and 7 bases respectively, with 5 bases between them. The CDR3 is 13 residues long. The CDR3 DNA reads as TGTGCCAGCAGCTTAGGGCGGAATTCACCCCTCCACTTT. Translating gives CASSLGRNSPLHF.

This chain uses TRBV4-3 with TRBJ2-1; 7 nucleotides agree with TRBD2. The germline V gene encodes CDR1 LGHNA and CDR2 YSLEER. J gave up 7 bases and V 2 bases, and 5 bases lay outside the gene matches. The CDR3 totals 14 residues. CDR3 residues: CASSQTRLANEQFF. The CDR3 DNA sequence: TGCGCCAGCAGCCAAACCCGACTAGCTAATGAGCAGTTCTTC.

Points on this clone: Other DNA sequences in this specimen translate into the identical CDR3. The gene calls are TRBV5-1 and TRBJ1-1; no firm D call. Trimming removed 0 bases at V and 2 bases at J, with 5 bases between. CDR1 is SGHRS and CDR2 is YFSETQ in the germline V gene. CDR3 length equals 13 residues. CDR3 nucleotide sequence: TGCGCCAGCAGCTTGGGTGCAAACACTGAAGCTTTCTTT. Translating gives CASSLGANTEAFF.

The CDR3 sequence is CASMARGWQYF. CDR3 nucleotides: TGTGCCAGCATGGCACGCGGTTGGCAGTACTTC. The V and J genes are TRBV6-5 and TRBJ2-7; D is ambiguous. The V end lost 7 bases, the J end lost 9 bases, and 13 bases lay between the germline ends. CDR3 length equals 11 residues. The germline V gene has CDR1 MNHEY and CDR2 SVGAGI.

The J gene is TRBJ1-1, the V gene TRBV4-2, with D possibly TRBD1 on 5 matching bases. Germline V CDR1 and CDR2: LGHNA, YNFKEQ. The V and J ends lost 4 bases and 1 base respectively, with 10 bases between them. This CDR3 is built from 14 residues. CDR3 protein: CASSLGAGNTEAFF. DNA of the CDR3: TGTGCCAGCAGCCTAGGGGCGGGGAACACTGAAGCTTTCTTT.

In this sample, this clone turned up once. V gene TRBV6-5 combines with J gene TRBJ2-3; 8 bases map to TRBD2. Trimming removed 1 base from V and 2 bases from J; junction bases left unmatched: 5. In germline, CDR1 is MNHEY, CDR2 SVGAGI. CDR3 length equals 16 residues. The DNA of the CDR3 is TGTGCCAGCAGTTACTTCCTAGCGGGTCTCACAGATACGCAGTATTTT. It yields the protein CASSYFLAGLTDTQYF.

The CDR3 reads CASSPRLVQGNEQFF. The CDR3 nucleotides are TGTGCCAGCAGCCCGAGACTAGTCCAGGGTAATGAGCAGTTCTTC. The chain joins TRBV5-4 to TRBJ2-1, with D perhaps matching TRBD2 (6 bases). Per germline, CDR1 SGHNT and CDR2 YYREEE (reference sequence). The CDR3 extends over 15 amino acids. With 4 bases removed from V and 7 bases from J, the gap between germline ends came to 18 bases. The entire variable domain, with the rest obtained from reference TRBV5-4 and TRBJ2-1, is as follows: ETGVTQSPTHLIKTRGQQVTLRCSSQSGHNTVSWYQQALGQGPQFIFQYYREEENGRGNFPPRFSGLQFPNYSSELNVNALELDDSALYLCASSPRLVQGNEQFFGPGTRLTVL.

The chain has TRBV6-5 and TRBJ1-1; D gene unclear. This CDR3 is built from 16 residues. Germline V CDR1 and CDR2: MNHEY, SVGAGI. Deletions cut 0 bases from V and 2 bases from J, with 13 bases between. The CDR3 nucleotides are TGTGCCAGCAGTTACTCGAGCGGGAGACGCAACACTGAAGCTTTCTTT. Protein product: CASSYSSGRRNTEAFF.

The table lists this clone with a count of one. V and J are TRBV5-6 and TRBJ2-1, with 8 bases lining up with TRBD1. CDR1 and CDR2 (germline): SGHDT, YYEEEE. The CDR3 runs 16 residues. With 4 bases clipped from V and 5 bases from J, the junction kept 11 bases outside the gene matches. CDR3 bases: TGTGCCAGCAGCCGCGGCGTTGGGACAGGCAACAATGAGCAGTTCTTC. Translation gives CASSRGVGTGNNEQFF.

The chain joins TRBV7-9 to TRBJ1-1; no reliable D call. Germline V gives CDR1 SEHNR, CDR2 FQNEAQ (reference sequence). V was pared by 1 base and J by 4 bases, with 13 bases between. The CDR3 contains 15 residues. For the CDR3, the DNA is TGTGCCAGCAGCTTAGGGCAGGCTGAGAGCACTGAAGCTTTCTTT. It codes for CASSLGQAESTEAFF.